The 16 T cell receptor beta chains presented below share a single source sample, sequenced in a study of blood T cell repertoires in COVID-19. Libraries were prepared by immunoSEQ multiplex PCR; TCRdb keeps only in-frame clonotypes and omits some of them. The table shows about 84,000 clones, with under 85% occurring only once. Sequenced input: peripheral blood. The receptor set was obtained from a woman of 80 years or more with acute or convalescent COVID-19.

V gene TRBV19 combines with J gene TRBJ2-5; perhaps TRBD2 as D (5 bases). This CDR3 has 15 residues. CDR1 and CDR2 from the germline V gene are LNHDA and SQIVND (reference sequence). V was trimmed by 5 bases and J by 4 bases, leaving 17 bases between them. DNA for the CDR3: TGTGCCAGTAGTCAGAAGTGGGAGAGGCGAGAGACCCAGTACTTC. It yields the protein CASSQKWERRETQYF.

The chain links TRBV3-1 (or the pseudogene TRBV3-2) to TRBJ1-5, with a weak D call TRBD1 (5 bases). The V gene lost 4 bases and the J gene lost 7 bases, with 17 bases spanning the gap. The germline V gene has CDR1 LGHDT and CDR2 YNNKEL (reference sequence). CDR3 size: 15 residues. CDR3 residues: CASSPANGGGQPQHF. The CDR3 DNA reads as TGTGCCAGCAGCCCAGCCAATGGGGGAGGGCAGCCCCAGCATTTT.

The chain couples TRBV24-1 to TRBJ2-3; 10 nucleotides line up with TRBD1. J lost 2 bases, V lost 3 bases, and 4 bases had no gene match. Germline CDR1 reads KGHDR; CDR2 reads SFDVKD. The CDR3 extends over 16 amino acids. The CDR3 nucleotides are TGTGCCACCAGTGATCTGGGACAGGGGAACACAGATACGCAGTATTTT. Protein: CATSDLGQGNTDTQYF.

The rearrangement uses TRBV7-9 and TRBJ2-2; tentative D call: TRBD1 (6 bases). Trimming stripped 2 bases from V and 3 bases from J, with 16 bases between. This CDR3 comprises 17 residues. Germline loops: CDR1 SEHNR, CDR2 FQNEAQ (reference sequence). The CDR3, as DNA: TGTGCCAGCAGCTTACGCGGACGGGACACACACACCGGGGAGCTGTTTTTT. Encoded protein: CASSLRGRDTHTGELFF.

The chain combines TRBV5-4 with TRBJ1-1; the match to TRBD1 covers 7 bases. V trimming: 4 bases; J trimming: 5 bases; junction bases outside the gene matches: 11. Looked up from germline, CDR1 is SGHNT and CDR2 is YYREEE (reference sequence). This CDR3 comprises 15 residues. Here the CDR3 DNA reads TGTGCCAGCAGCCAGAACAGGGGCGGGGGGACTGAAGCTTTCTTT. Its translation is CASSQNRGGGTEAFF.

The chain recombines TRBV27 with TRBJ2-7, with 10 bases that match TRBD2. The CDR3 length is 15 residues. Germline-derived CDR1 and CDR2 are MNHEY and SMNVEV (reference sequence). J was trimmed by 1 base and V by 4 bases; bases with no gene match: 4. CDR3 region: CASSSTSGMSYEQYF. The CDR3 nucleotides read TGTGCCAGCAGTTCCACTAGCGGGATGTCCTACGAGCAGTACTTC.

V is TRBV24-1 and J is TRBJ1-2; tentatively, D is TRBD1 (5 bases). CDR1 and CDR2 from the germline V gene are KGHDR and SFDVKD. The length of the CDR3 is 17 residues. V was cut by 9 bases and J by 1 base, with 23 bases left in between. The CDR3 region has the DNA TGTGCCACCTCGGAGGGCCAGGGCCTCAACCTTAACTATGGCTACACCTTC. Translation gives CATSEGQGLNLNYGYTF.

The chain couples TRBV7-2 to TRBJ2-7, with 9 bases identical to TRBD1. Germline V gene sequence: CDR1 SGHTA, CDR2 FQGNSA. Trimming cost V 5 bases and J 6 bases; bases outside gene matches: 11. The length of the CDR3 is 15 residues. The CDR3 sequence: CASSPGGTGYSEQYF. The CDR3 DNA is TGTGCCAGCAGCCCAGGCGGGACAGGGTATAGCGAGCAGTACTTC.

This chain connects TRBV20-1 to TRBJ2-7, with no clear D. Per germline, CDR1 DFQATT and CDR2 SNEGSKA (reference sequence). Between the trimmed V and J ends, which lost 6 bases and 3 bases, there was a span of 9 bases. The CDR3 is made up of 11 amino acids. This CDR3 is CSAPVIYEQYF. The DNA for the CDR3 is TGCAGTGCCCCAGTTATCTACGAGCAGTACTTC.

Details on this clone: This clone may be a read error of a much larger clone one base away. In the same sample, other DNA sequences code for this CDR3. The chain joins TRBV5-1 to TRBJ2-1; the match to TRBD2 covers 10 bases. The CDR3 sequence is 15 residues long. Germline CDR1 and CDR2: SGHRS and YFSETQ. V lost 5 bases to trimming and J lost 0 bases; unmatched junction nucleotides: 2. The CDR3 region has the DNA TGCGCCAGCAGTCCTAGCGGGAGCTCCTACAATGAGCAGTTCTTC. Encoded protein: CASSPSGSSYNEQFF.

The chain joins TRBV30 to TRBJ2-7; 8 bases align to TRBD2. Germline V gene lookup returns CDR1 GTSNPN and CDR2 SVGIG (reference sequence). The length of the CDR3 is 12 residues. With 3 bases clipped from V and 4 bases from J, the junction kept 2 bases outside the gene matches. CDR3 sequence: CAWSGTRYEQYF. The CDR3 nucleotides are TGTGCCTGGAGCGGGACTAGGTACGAGCAGTACTTC. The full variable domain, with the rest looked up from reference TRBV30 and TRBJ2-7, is SQTIHQWPATLVQPVGSPLSLECTVEGTSNPNLYWYRQAAGRGLQLLFYSVGIGQISSEVPQNLSASRPQDRQFILSSKKLLLSDSGFYLCAWSGTRYEQYFGPGTRLTVT.

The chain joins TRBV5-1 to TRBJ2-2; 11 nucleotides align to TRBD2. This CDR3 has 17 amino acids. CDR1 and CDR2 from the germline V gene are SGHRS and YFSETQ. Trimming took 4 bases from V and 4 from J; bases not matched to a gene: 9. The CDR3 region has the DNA TGCGCCAGCAGCCAACTAGCGGGAGACCCGCCCACCGGGGAGCTGTTTTTT. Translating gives CASSQLAGDPPTGELFF. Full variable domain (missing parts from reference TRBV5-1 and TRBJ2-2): KAGVTQTPRYLIKTRGQQVTLSCSPISGHRSVSWYQQTPGQGLQFLFEYFSETQRNKGNFPGRFSGRQFSNSRSEMNVSTLELGDSALYLCASSQLAGDPPTGELFFGEGSRLTVL.

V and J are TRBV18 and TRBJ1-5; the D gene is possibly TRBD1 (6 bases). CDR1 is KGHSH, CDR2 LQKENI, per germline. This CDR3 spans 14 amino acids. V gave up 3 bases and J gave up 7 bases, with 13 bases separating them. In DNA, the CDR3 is TGTGCCAGCTCACCGGGGGGGCCAGAGCAGCCCCAGCATTTT. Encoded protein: CASSPGGPEQPQHF.

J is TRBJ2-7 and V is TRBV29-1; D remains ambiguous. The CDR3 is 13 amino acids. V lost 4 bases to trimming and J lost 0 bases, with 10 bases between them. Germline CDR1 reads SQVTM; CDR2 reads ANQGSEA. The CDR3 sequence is CSVALEISYEQYF. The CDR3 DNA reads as TGCAGCGTTGCCTTAGAGATCTCCTACGAGCAGTACTTC.

CDR3 nucleotides: TGTGCCAGCAGTGAAGCGATAGGCAGGACCGGGGAGCTGTTTTTT. Protein product: CASSEAIGRTGELFF. V usage is TRBV6-1 and J usage is TRBJ2-2; no definite D call. Looked up from germline, CDR1 is MNHNS and CDR2 is SASEGT. The CDR3 contains 15 residues. Trimming stripped 0 bases from V and 5 bases from J, with 10 bases between.

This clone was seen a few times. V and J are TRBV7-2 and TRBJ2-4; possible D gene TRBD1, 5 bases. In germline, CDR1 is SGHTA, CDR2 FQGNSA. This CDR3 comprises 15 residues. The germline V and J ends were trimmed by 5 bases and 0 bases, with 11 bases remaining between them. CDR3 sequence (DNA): TGTGCCAGCAGCCTAGGGGCTCTAGCCAAAAACATTCAGTACTTC. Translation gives CASSLGALAKNIQYF.